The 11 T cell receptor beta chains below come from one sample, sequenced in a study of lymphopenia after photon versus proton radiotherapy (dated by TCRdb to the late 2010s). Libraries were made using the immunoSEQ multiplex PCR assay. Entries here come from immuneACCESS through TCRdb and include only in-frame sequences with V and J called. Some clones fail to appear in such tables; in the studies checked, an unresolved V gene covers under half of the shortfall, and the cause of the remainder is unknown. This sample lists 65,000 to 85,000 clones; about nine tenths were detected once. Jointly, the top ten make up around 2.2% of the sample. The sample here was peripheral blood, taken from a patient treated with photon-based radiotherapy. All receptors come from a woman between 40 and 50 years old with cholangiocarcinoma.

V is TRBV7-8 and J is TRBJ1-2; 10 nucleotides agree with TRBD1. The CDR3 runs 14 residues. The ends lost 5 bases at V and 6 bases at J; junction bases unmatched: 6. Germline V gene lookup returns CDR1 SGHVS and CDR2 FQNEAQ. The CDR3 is CASSIKTGGDGYTF. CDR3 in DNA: TGTGCCAGCAGCATAAAGACAGGGGGCGATGGCTACACCTTC.

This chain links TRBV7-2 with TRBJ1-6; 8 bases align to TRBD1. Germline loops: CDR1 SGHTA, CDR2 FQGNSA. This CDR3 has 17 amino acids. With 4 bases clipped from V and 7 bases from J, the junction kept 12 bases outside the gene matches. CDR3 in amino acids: CASSSTGQVTRNSPLHF. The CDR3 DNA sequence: TGTGCCAGCAGCTCCACGGGACAGGTGACAAGGAATTCACCCCTCCACTTT.

CDR3 residues: CASSGAGTANTEAFF. In nucleotides, the CDR3 is TGTGCCAGCAGCGGGGCCGGGACAGCGAACACTGAAGCTTTCTTT. This sequence joins TRBV9 and TRBJ1-1; 7 bases are shared with TRBD1. Germline V gives CDR1 SGDLS, CDR2 YYNGEE. CDR3 length: 15 amino acids. J lost 1 base, V lost 3 bases, and 6 bases had no gene match. The full variable domain, in which reference TRBV9 and TRBJ1-1 provide the parts outside the CDR3, is DSGVTQTPKHLITATGQRVTLRCSPRSGDLSVYWYQQSLDQGLQFLIQYYNGEERAKGNILERFSAQQFPDLHSELNLSSLELGDSALYFCASSGAGTANTEAFFGQGTRLTVV.

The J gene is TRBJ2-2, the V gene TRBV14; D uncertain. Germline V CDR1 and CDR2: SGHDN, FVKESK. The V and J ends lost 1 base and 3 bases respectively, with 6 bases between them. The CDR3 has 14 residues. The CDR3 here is CASSQVSDTGELFF. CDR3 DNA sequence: TGTGCCAGCAGCCAAGTATCCGACACCGGGGAGCTGTTTTTT.

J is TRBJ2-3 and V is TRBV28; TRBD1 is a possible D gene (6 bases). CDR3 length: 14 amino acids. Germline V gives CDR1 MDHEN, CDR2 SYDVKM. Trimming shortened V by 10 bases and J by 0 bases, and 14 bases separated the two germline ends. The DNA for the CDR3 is TGTGCCACCTCGACAGGACGTAGCACAGATACGCAGTATTTT. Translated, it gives CATSTGRSTDTQYF.

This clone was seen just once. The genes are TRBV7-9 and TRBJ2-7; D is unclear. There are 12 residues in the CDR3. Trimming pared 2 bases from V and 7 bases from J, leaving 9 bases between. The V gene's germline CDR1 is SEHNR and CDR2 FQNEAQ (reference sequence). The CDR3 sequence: CASSLNRYEQYF. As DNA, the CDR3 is TGTGCCAGCAGCTTAAACCGGTATGAGCAGTACTTC.

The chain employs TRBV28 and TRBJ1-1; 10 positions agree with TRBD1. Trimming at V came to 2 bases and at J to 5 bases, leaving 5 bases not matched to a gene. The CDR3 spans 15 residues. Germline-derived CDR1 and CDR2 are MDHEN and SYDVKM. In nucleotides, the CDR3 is TGTGCCAGCAGTTTACCGGGACAGGGGAAGACTGAAGCTTTCTTT. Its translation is CASSLPGQGKTEAFF.

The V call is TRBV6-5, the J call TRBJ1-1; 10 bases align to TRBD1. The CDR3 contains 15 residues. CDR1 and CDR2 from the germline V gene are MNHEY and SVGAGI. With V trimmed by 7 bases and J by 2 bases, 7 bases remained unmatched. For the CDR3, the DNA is TGTGCCAGCATTCCCCGGACAGGGGGTAACACTGAAGCTTTCTTT. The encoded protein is CASIPRTGGNTEAFF.

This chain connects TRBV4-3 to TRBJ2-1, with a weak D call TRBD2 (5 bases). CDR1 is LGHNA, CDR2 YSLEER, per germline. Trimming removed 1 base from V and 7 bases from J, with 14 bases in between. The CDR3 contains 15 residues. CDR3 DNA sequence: TGCGCCAGCAGCCAAGTAGATCTAGCTCGGAATGAGCAGTTCTTC. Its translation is CASSQVDLARNEQFF.

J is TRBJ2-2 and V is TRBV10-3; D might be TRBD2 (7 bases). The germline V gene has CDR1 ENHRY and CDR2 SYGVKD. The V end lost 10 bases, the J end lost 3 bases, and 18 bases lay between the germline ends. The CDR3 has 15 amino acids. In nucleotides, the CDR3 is TGTGCCACTTGCCGCGGGGGCGACGACACCGGGGAGCTGTTTTTT. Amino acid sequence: CATCRGGDDTGELFF.

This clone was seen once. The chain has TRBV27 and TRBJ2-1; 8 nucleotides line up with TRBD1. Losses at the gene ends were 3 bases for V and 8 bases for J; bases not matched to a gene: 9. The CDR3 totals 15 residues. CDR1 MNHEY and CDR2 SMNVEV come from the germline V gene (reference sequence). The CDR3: CASSFRGLRVDEQFF. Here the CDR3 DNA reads TGTGCCAGCAGTTTCAGGGGGCTAAGGGTCGATGAGCAGTTCTTC.